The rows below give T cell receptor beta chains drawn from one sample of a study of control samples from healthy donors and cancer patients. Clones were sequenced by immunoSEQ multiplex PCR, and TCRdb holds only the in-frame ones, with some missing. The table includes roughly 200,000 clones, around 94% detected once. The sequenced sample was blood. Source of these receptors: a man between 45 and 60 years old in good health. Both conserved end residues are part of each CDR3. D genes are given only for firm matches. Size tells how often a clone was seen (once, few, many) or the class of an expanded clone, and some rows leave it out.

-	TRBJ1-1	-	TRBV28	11	TGTGCCAGCAGTTTGGCCCCTGAAGCTTTCTTT	CASSLAPEAFF
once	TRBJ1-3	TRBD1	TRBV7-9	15	TGTGCCAGCAGCCCGGGACAGAACTCTGGAAACACCATATATTTT	CASSPGQNSGNTIYF
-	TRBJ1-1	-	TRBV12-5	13	TGTGCTAGTGCCACTCGCGGGCGGGAGGACGCTTTCTTT	CASATRGREDAFF
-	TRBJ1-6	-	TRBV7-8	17	TGTGCCAGCAGCCCCCGTAACCGACTCGAGTATAATTCACCCCTCCACTTT	CASSPRNRLEYNSPLHF
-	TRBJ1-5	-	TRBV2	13	TGTGCCAGCGGGGGGCCAGCTAATCAGCCCCAGCATTTT	CASGGPANQPQHF
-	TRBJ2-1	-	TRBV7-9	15	TGTGCCAGCAGCTCGACAGCTTCCATTTACAATGAGCAGTTCTTC	CASSSTASIYNEQFF
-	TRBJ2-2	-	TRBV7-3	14	TGTGCCAGCAGCTTAGAGGGAAACACCGGGGAGCTGTTTTTT	CASSLEGNTGELFF
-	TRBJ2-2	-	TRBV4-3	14	TGCGCCAGCAGCCCATCACCGAACACCGGGGAGCTGTTTTTT	CASSPSPNTGELFF
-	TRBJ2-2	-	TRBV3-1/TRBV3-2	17	TGTGCCAGCAGCCAAGGAATTTCAGGGTTGCACACCGGGGAGCTGTTTTTT	CASSQGISGLHTGELFF
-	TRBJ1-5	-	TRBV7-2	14	TGTGCCAGCAGCCCCACAGGGTCCAATCAGCCCCAGCATTTT	CASSPTGSNQPQHF
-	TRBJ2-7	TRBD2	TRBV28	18	TGTGCCAGCAGTGCACCATGGACTAGCGGGGGGGCTAGGTACGAGCAGTACTTC	CASSAPWTSGGARYEQYF
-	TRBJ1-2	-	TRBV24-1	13	TGTGCCACCAGTGAAGAAGAGACGGGCGGCTACACCTTC	CATSEEETGGYTF
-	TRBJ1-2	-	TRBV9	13	TGTGCCAGCAGCAACGGGCTTAACTATGGCTACACCTTC	CASSNGLNYGYTF
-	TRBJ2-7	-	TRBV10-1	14	TGCGCCAGCAGTCACAGCCAAACCACCTACGAGCAGTACTTC	CASSHSQTTYEQYF
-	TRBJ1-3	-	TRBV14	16	TGTGCCAGCAGCCAAGTACGTCCGATGGCTGGAAACACCATATATTTT	CASSQVRPMAGNTIYF
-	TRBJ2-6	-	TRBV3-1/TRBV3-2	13	TGTGCCAGCAGCCAAGACAGGGCCAACGTCCTGACTTTC	CASSQDRANVLTF
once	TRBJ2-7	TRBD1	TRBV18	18	TGTGCCAGCTCACCCACTAAGGTAGGACAGGGTAGTTCCTACGAGCAGTACTTC	CASSPTKVGQGSSYEQYF
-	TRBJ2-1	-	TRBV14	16	TGTGCCAGCAGCCAAGGGGGGACGGTATGGGTCAATGAGCAGTTCTTC	CASSQGGTVWVNEQFF
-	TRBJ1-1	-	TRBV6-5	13	TGTGCCAGCATAGCGTTTCAAGGCACTGAAGCTTTCTTT	CASIAFQGTEAFF
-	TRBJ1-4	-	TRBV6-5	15	TGTGCCAGCAGTTACCGAAATGGGGTTAATGAAAAACTGTTTTTT	CASSYRNGVNEKLFF
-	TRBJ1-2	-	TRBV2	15	TGTGCCAGCACCCCCTTCGGGGAGGGCGTATATGGCTACACCTTC	CASTPFGEGVYGYTF
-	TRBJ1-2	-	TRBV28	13	TGTGCCAGCAGTTTAGAGGGAAACTATGGCTACACCTTC	CASSLEGNYGYTF
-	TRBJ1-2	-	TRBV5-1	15	TGCGCCAGCAGCTTGGCGGTTGGAGGTCTCGATGGCTACACCTTC	CASSLAVGGLDGYTF
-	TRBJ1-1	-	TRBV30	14	TGTGCCTGGACCGTTCACGGGACTAACACTGAAGCTTTCTTT	CAWTVHGTNTEAFF
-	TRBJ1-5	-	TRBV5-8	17	TGTGCCAGCAGCTTATATCTTTGGCGTGGATCGAATCAGCCCCAGCATTTT	CASSLYLWRGSNQPQHF
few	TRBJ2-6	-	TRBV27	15	TGTGCCAGCAAACAGCCTAGCTCTGGGGCCAACGTCCTGACTTTC	CASKQPSSGANVLTF
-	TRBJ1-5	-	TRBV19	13	TGTGCCAGTAGTTTCGGACCCGTGGAGCCCCAGCATTTT	CASSFGPVEPQHF
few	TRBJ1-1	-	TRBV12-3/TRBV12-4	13	TGTGCCAGCAGTTTAATGTATGGCACTGAAGCTTTCTTT	CASSLMYGTEAFF
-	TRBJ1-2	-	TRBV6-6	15	TGTGCCAGCAGTTACGGTATCCCAGGGAACTATGGCTACACCTTC	CASSYGIPGNYGYTF
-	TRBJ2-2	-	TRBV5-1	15	TGCGCCAGCAGCCCCGGCAGGACGAACACCGGGGAGCTGTTTTTT	CASSPGRTNTGELFF
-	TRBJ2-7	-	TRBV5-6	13	TGTGCCAGCAGCTTGGAGAGGTCCTACGAGCAGTACTTC	CASSLERSYEQYF
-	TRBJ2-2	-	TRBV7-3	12	TGTGCCAGCAGCTTAATGGCCGGGGAGCTGTTTTTT	CASSLMAGELFF
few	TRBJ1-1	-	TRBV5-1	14	TGCGCCAGCAGCTTGTGGGGGACTAACACTGAAGCTTTCTTT	CASSLWGTNTEAFF
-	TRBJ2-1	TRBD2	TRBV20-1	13	TGCAGTGCTAGTGTAGCGGGGGGATATGAGCAGTTCTTC	CSASVAGGYEQFF
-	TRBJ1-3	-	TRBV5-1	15	TGCGCCAGCAGCTTGGGGACAGACTCTGGAAACACCATATATTTT	CASSLGTDSGNTIYF
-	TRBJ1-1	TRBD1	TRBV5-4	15	TGTGCCAGCAGCTTCCAGACAGGGGTGAACACTGAAGCTTTCTTT	CASSFQTGVNTEAFF
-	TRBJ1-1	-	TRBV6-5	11	TGTGCCAGCAGTTACTTGGCTGAAGCTTTCTTT	CASSYLAEAFF
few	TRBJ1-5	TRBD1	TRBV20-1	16	TGCAGTGCTAGTAGGGGAACAGGGGTTGGCAATCAGCCCCAGCATTTT	CSASRGTGVGNQPQHF
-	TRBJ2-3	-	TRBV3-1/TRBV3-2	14	TGTGCCAGCAGCCTCAGGGAGAAAGGAGATACGCAGTATTTT	CASSLREKGDTQYF
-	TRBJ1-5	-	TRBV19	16	TGTGCCAGTAGTATAAGTTGGCGGAGGGATCATCAGCCCCAGCATTTT	CASSISWRRDHQPQHF
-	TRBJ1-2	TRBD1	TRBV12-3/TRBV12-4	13	TGTGCCAGCAGTTTGGGGCAGGGGGCTAGCTACACCTTC	CASSLGQGASYTF
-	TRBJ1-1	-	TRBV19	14	TGTGCCAGTAGTATAGAGGGTCCAGGGACTGAAGCTTTCTTT	CASSIEGPGTEAFF
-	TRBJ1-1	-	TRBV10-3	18	TGTGCCATCAGTGATGAATTGGGGGGATCCCTTATGAACACTGAAGCTTTCTTT	CAISDELGGSLMNTEAFF
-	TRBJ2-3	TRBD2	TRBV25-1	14	TGTGCCAGCAGTGCATCGCGGGGGACCGATACGCAGTATTTT	CASSASRGTDTQYF
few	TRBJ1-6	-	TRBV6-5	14	TGTGCCAGCAGTTACGGGACACTTAATTCACCCCTCCACTTT	CASSYGTLNSPLHF
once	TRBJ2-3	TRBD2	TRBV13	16	TGTGCCAGCAGCGGCGGGGGGGGAGCGAGCACAGATACGCAGTATTTT	CASSGGGGASTDTQYF
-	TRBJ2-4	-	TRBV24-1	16	TGTGCCACCAGTGATTTCCCGGGGAGCGCCAAAAACATTCAGTACTTC	CATSDFPGSAKNIQYF
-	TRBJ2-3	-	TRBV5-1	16	TGCGCCAGCAGCTTGGGAGTAGCGGACCGCACAGATACGCAGTATTTT	CASSLGVADRTDTQYF
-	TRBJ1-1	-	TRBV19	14	TGTGCCAGTGGGGAGCCCCGGAGAGGCACTGAAGCTTTCTTT	CASGEPRRGTEAFF